Listed below are T cell receptor beta chains from one sample, sequenced in a study of blood T cell repertoires in COVID-19. Repertoires were generated with immunoSEQ multiplex PCR, while TCRdb's copy carries only in-frame clones and drops some. Found here are roughly 110,000 clones, 65% to 80% of them singletons; the top ten hold 4.3%. Sequencing was carried out using peripheral blood. Receptors originate from a man aged 65 to 79 with acute or convalescent COVID-19. The CDR3 runs from the conserved cysteine through the conserved F or W. A D gene is named only where the DNA matches it firmly. The size of a clone is reported for some rows only, either as once, few or many, or as a class for expanded clones.

D gene	clone size	V gene	J gene	CDR3 protein	CDR3 DNA
.	.	TRBV7-9	TRBJ1-1	CASSSSGSTEAFF	TGTGCCAGCAGCTCAAGCGGGAGCACTGAAGCTTTCTTT
TRBD2	.	TRBV7-8	TRBJ2-5	CASSPTISGTSGGRKETQYF	TGTGCCAGCAGCCCAACGATCTCCGGGACTAGCGGGGGGAGGAAGGAGACCCAGTACTTC
.	few	TRBV27	TRBJ1-1	CASSGGGSRATEAFF	TGTGCCAGCAGCGGGGGTGGGTCCCGGGCAACTGAAGCTTTCTTT
.	once	TRBV5-4	TRBJ1-4	CASSLAGGGVNEKLFF	TGTGCCAGCAGCTTGGCGGGGGGGGGAGTTAATGAAAAACTGTTTTTT
.	.	TRBV27	TRBJ1-1	CASSLGAQGASTEAFF	TGTGCCAGCAGTTTGGGGGCCCAGGGCGCGTCAACTGAAGCTTTCTTT
.	.	TRBV9	TRBJ2-7	CASSVAPASLSTSTYEQYF	TGTGCCAGCAGCGTAGCTCCGGCCAGCCTTTCGACATCTACCTACGAGCAGTACTTC
TRBD2	.	TRBV7-9	TRBJ2-6	CASSLASGLAGGANVLTF	TGTGCCAGCAGCTTAGCTTCAGGACTAGCGGGCGGGGCCAACGTCCTGACTTTC
TRBD1	.	TRBV7-2	TRBJ2-1	CASSMGQGRHNEQFF	TGTGCCAGCAGCATGGGACAGGGAAGGCACAATGAGCAGTTCTTC
.	.	TRBV19	TRBJ2-3	CASSIGTKTSTDTQYF	TGTGCCAGTAGTATCGGGACAAAAACTAGCACAGATACGCAGTATTTT
TRBD1	.	TRBV11-3	TRBJ1-2	CASSLADRVGYTF	TGTGCCAGCAGCTTAGCGGACAGGGTGGGCTACACCTTC
TRBD2	once	TRBV7-3	TRBJ2-4	CASSLTPVTSGGQNIQYF	TGTGCCAGCAGCTTAACTCCCGTGACTAGCGGGGGTCAAAACATTCAGTACTTC
.	.	TRBV5-1	TRBJ1-1	CASSFSQNEAFF	TGCGCCAGCAGCTTTTCGCAGAATGAAGCTTTCTTT
TRBD2	.	TRBV7-2	TRBJ2-5	CASSPTGGGQETQYF	TGTGCCAGCAGCCCTACTGGCGGGGGCCAAGAGACCCAGTACTTC
.	.	TRBV28	TRBJ1-5	CASSFVQGSNQPQHF	TGTGCCAGCAGTTTCGTTCAGGGCAGCAATCAGCCCCAGCATTTT
TRBD1	.	TRBV6-1	TRBJ1-4	CASRERQGQGAIVEEKLFF	TGTGCCAGCAGGGAAAGACAGGGACAGGGGGCGATAGTAGAGGAAAAACTGTTTTTT
TRBD1	.	TRBV5-1	TRBJ1-6	CASSLMTGTNSPLHF	TGCGCCAGCAGCTTGATGACAGGGACAAATTCACCCCTCCACTTT
.	.	TRBV6-6	TRBJ1-5	CASRALQGGGNQPQHF	TGTGCCAGCAGGGCTTTACAGGGTGGGGGCAATCAGCCCCAGCATTTT
TRBD1	.	TRBV7-3	TRBJ2-7	CASSPDRGGEQYF	TGTGCCAGCAGCCCAGACAGGGGAGGCGAGCAGTACTTC
.	.	TRBV4-3	TRBJ1-2	CASSQIPDRYDGYTF	TGCGCCAGCAGCCAAATCCCCGACAGGTACGATGGCTACACCTTC
.	once	TRBV19	TRBJ1-5	CATAWASNQPQHF	TGTGCCACTGCTTGGGCAAGCAATCAGCCCCAGCATTTT
.	.	TRBV24-1	TRBJ1-2	CATSDEGTGYTF	TGTGCCACCAGTGATGAGGGGACAGGCTACACCTTC
TRBD2	many	TRBV5-4	TRBJ2-5	CASSLGSGGYQETQYF	TGTGCCAGCAGCTTGGGTAGCGGGGGGTACCAAGAGACCCAGTACTTC
TRBD1	.	TRBV19	TRBJ2-5	CASSPGQLTQETQYF	TGTGCCAGTTCACCGGGACAGCTGACCCAAGAGACCCAGTACTTC
TRBD1	.	TRBV19	TRBJ1-5	CASSENRGKDQPQHF	TGTGCCAGTAGTGAGAACAGGGGAAAGGATCAGCCCCAGCATTTT
.	.	TRBV24-1	TRBJ2-2	CATSDRADTGELFF	TGTGCCACCAGTGACAGGGCGGACACCGGGGAGCTGTTTTTT
.	.	TRBV25-1	TRBJ1-4	CASKQGNEKLFF	TGTGCCAGCAAACAGGGAAATGAAAAACTGTTTTTT
TRBD1	.	TRBV19	TRBJ2-5	CASSDSGTGTETQYF	TGTGCCAGTAGTGACTCCGGGACAGGGACGGAGACCCAGTACTTC
.	.	TRBV6-6	TRBJ1-1	CASSVQGPNTEAFF	TGTGCCAGCAGTGTACAGGGCCCGAACACTGAAGCTTTCTTT
.	.	TRBV2	TRBJ2-7	CASSLDRVYEQYF	TGTGCCAGCAGTCTAGACCGAGTATACGAGCAGTACTTC
.	.	TRBV19	TRBJ2-4	CASSISGGASLAKNIQYF	TGTGCCAGTAGTATAAGTGGGGGGGCTTCCTTAGCCAAAAACATTCAGTACTTC
TRBD2	.	TRBV5-4	TRBJ2-1	CASTLAGGNEQFF	TGTGCCAGCACGCTAGCGGGGGGCAATGAGCAGTTCTTC
.	.	TRBV12-3/TRBV12-4	TRBJ1-2	CASSLSGRAEGF	TGTGCCAGCAGTTTAAGCGGTAGGGCCGAGGGCTTC
TRBD1	.	TRBV11-3	TRBJ2-1	CASSSGDRAYNEQFF	TGTGCCAGCAGCTCGGGGGACAGGGCCTACAATGAGCAGTTCTTC
.	.	TRBV19	TRBJ2-7	CASSPPGSYEQYF	TGTGCCAGTAGTCCTCCGGGGAGCTACGAGCAGTACTTC
.	.	TRBV6-6	TRBJ1-3	CASSPLLSGVGTIYF	TGTGCCAGCAGTCCTCTTTTAAGCGGGGTAGGCACCATATATTTT
TRBD1	.	TRBV3-1/TRBV3-2	TRBJ2-1	CASSPQRGQYNEQFF	TGTGCCAGCAGCCCACAAAGGGGGCAATACAATGAGCAGTTCTTC
TRBD1	.	TRBV5-1	TRBJ1-4	CASSRTGGVGEKLFF	TGCGCCAGCAGCAGAACAGGGGGCGTTGGTGAAAAACTGTTTTTT
.	.	TRBV5-1	TRBJ2-2	CASSLVGTTGELFF	TGCGCCAGCAGCTTGGTTGGCACCACCGGGGAGCTGTTTTTT
.	.	TRBV14	TRBJ2-2	CASSPRTVTGELFF	TGTGCCAGCAGCCCGCGGACAGTAACCGGGGAGCTGTTTTTT
TRBD2	.	TRBV9	TRBJ2-3	CASSVRAGGYNRPADTQYF	TGTGCCAGCAGCGTACGGGCGGGGGGTTATAATAGGCCGGCAGATACGCAGTATTTT
TRBD2	.	TRBV7-7	TRBJ2-5	CASSLGPLAGRLQETQYF	TGTGCTAGCAGCTTAGGGCCTTTAGCGGGGAGGCTCCAAGAGACCCAGTACTTC
TRBD1	.	TRBV27	TRBJ1-1	CASRTGGSTEAFF	TGTGCTTCAAGGACAGGGGGCTCCACTGAAGCTTTCTTT
.	.	TRBV7-8	TRBJ2-7	CASSLGGSSSYEQYF	TGTGCCAGCAGCTTAGGGGGCTCGTCCTCCTACGAGCAGTACTTC
.	.	TRBV29-1	TRBJ1-3	CSVGVGAGNTIYF	TGCAGCGTTGGGGTAGGGGCCGGAAACACCATATATTTT
.	.	TRBV6-5	TRBJ1-2	CASSYSTATNYGYTF	TGTGCCAGCAGTTACTCTACAGCCACTAACTATGGCTACACCTTC
.	.	TRBV9	TRBJ1-1	CASSVERGTEAFF	TGTGCCAGCAGCGTAGAAAGGGGCACTGAAGCTTTCTTT
.	.	TRBV21-1	TRBJ2-7	CASSKDRDRGFYEQYF	TGTGCCAGCAGCAAAGACCGGGACAGGGGCTTTTACGAGCAGTACTTC
TRBD1	once	TRBV5-4	TRBJ2-1	CASGRDSSYNEQFF	TGTGCCAGCGGTCGGGACAGCTCCTACAATGAGCAGTTCTTC